This TCR beta chain was captured by sequencing in a study of blood T cell repertoires in COVID-19 (dated by TCRdb to 2018 to 2020). Broadly, across the study: Samples covering the acute and convalescent phases of COVID-19 were provided by collaborators in the United States, Italy and Spain. The material from the prospective study consisted of cDNA or gDNA derived from T cells, B-cell-depleted T cells, or PBMCs. The dataset comprised deeply sampled blood TCRbeta repertoires from subjects exposed to, actively infected with, or recovered from COVID-19. The repertoires were released in a freely available public database meant as a resource for research on the immune response to SARS-CoV-2. The samples were drawn from two sources: the first 160 participants of the ongoing ImmuneRACE study, and 1,200 or so subjects contributed by 6 global collaborators. Nearly every sample came with metadata listing a de-identified subject ID, COVID-19 status, age in years and sex. Where HLA class I and class II types were available, the types were taken from metadata supplied by the sample provider, not from assay-based typing.

To note about this clone: There is no known antigen for this receptor. No quality values exist for individual bases; no much larger clone is one base distant.

Points the paper makes about the study in general: How much clinical and demographic metadata was included differed by source and by participant, and the metadata was provided uncurated.

TCRbeta CDR3 regions were amplified from genomic DNA by means of the immunoSEQ Assay, a bias-controlled multiplex PCR. Per the source publication's procedure: Within the assay, amplification of reference gene primers was used to estimate how many nucleated cells each sample contained. Sequence reads were collapsed and filtered to measure the absolute abundance of every unique TCRbeta CDR3 rearrangement. For each sample, productive Simpson clonality was calculated as the square root of Simpson's diversity index over productive rearrangements. TCRdb took over this immuneACCESS table, retaining in-frame rearrangements with V and J assigned. Such tables are incomplete; in checked studies, under half of the missing clones stem from an unresolved V gene, and the remainder is unexplained. V and J calls and clone size follow that table, whereas D and trimming were derived from the DNA. For this sample there are roughly 49,000 clones; about 89% appear just once. The top ten clones comprise 27% of the sample.

The collaborating institutions used their own protocols to collect whole blood in K2EDTA tubes. Collaborator samples were shipped for TCRbeta analysis as frozen whole blood, isolated PBMCs, or DNA extracted from either sample type. The clonotype comes from a human donor in a cohort sampled during active COVID-19. Specimen: peripheral blood.

The CDR3 corresponds to CASSEGGYGYTF. The bases are TGTGCCAGCAGTGAGGGAGGTTATGGCTACACCTTC. The sequence is built from TRBV2 and TRBJ1-2, with no confidently assigned D gene. The germline V gene encodes CDR1 SNHLY and CDR2 FYNNEI. V sheds 3 bases and J sheds 5 bases, leaving 7 bases between their ends. From cysteine to phenylalanine, the CDR3 is 12 amino acids long. Of all the DNA, just the CDR3 is kept, 36 bases in frame from base 1.